The next 16 T cell receptor beta chains were all read from a single sample in a study of CD8 T cells in Susac syndrome. The RNA input was about 0.5 to 1 ug, and it was reverse transcribed with random hexamers. TCRdb reanalysed the immunoSEQ multiplex PCR reads using MiXCR and keeps one entry per CDR3 protein. In the table there are about 190,000 distinct CDR3 sequences, under 95% of which are singletons. Sequenced input: CD4+ T cells from PBMCs. The receptors were sampled from a human donor in good health.

The rearrangement joins TRBV7-2 to TRBJ1-3; D call uncertain. The V gene lost 4 bases and the J gene lost 4 bases, with 14 bases spanning the gap. Germline V gene data show CDR1 as SGHTA and CDR2 as FQGNSA. This CDR3 is built from 15 residues. Written as DNA, the CDR3 is TGTGCCAGCAGCTCGTGGTCCGGCGGCGGAAACACCATATATTTT. Translated: CASSSWSGGGNTIYF.

The chain couples TRBV5-4 to TRBJ2-5; D is unclear. Deletions cut 8 bases from V and 4 bases from J, with 18 bases between. The CDR3 is 14 residues long. Germline V gene data show CDR1 as SGHNT and CDR2 as YYREEE (reference sequence). The CDR3 region has the DNA TGTGCCAGTAAAGGCCGAGCTAAGGGAGAGACCCAGTACTTC. Residues: CASKGRAKGETQYF.

J is TRBJ2-5 and V is TRBV6-5; 12 bases are a match to TRBD2. V trimming: 2 bases; J trimming: 13 bases; junction bases outside the gene matches: 17. Germline CDR1 reads MNHEY; CDR2 reads SVGAGI. CDR3 length: 17 amino acids. The CDR3 is CASSYVLAGGSHRRRYF. The DNA for the CDR3 is TGTGCCAGCAGTTACGTACTAGCGGGGGGCTCTCACCGGAGGCGGTACTTC.

This clonotype was seen just once. CDR3 DNA: TGTGCCAGCAGGAACAGGGCCCTGAACACTGAAGCTTTCTTT. This sequence encodes CASRNRALNTEAFF. The chain joins TRBV2 to TRBJ1-1, with D perhaps matching TRBD1 (6 bases). This CDR3 has 14 amino acids. Germline CDR1 SNHLY, CDR2 FYNNEI. The ends were cut back, 6 bases at V and 0 bases at J, with 11 bases in the middle.

J is TRBJ1-4 and V is TRBV20-1; D is uncertain. Germline V gives CDR1 DFQATT, CDR2 SNEGSKA (reference sequence). The CDR3 is 10 residues long. The ends were cut back, 5 bases at V and 7 bases at J, with 5 bases in the middle. CDR3 bases: TGCAGTGCTGGAGTTGAAAAACTGTTTTTT. Translating it yields CSAGVEKLFF.

The CDR3 nucleotides read TGTGCCAGCTCACGCGGGACAGGGGGGCCGAACACTGAAGCTTTCTTT. The encoded protein is CASSRGTGGPNTEAFF. This chain connects TRBV18 to TRBJ1-1, with TRBD1 matching over 11 bases. The J segment lost 1 base and the V segment lost 4 bases, leaving 5 bases of the junction unmatched. Germline V gives CDR1 KGHSH, CDR2 LQKENI. CDR3 length: 16 amino acids.

The chain couples TRBV19 to TRBJ1-5; TRBD1 is a possible D gene (6 bases). This CDR3 has 16 residues. Germline assignment: CDR1 LNHDA and CDR2 SQIVND (reference sequence). The V and J ends lost 1 base and 4 bases respectively, with 14 bases between them. The CDR3: CASSIGTASRNQPQHF. As DNA, the CDR3 is TGTGCCAGTAGTATAGGGACAGCCTCTCGAAATCAGCCCCAGCATTTT.

This clonotype has just a few counts. J is TRBJ2-3 and V is TRBV4-2, with D unresolved. CDR3 length equals 12 residues. Germline V gene sequence: CDR1 LGHNA, CDR2 YNFKEQ. V lost 0 bases to trimming and J lost 5 bases, with 3 bases between them. CDR3 in DNA: TGTGCCAGCAGCCAAGATCTAGATACGCAGTATTTT. Amino acid sequence: CASSQDLDTQYF.

The rearrangement joins TRBV14 to TRBJ2-5, with 8 bases aligning to TRBD2. The junction had 10 bases not matched to a gene; V was cut back by 0 bases and J by 4 bases. The germline V gene encodes CDR1 SGHDN and CDR2 FVKESK. The CDR3 runs to 17 residues. The CDR3 here is CASSQDLGSGMRETQYF. The CDR3 nucleotides are TGTGCCAGCAGCCAAGATCTCGGTAGCGGGATGCGAGAGACCCAGTACTTC.

This chain connects TRBV4-1 to TRBJ1-2, with D unclear. The CDR3 is 14 residues long. The germline CDR1 and CDR2 sequences are MGHRA and YSYEKL. Trimming removed 0 bases from V and 3 bases from J, with 8 bases in between. The CDR3 spells CASSQEGRHYGYTF. CDR3 coding DNA: TGCGCCAGCAGCCAAGAGGGCAGGCACTATGGCTACACCTTC.

The genes are TRBV19 and TRBJ2-2; perhaps TRBD1 as D (5 bases). Looked up from germline, CDR1 is LNHDA and CDR2 is SQIVND (reference sequence). There are 14 residues in the CDR3. V lost 5 bases, J lost 5 bases, and 12 bases lay in between. The CDR3: CASSPQGRTGELFF. The DNA of the CDR3 is TGTGCCAGTAGTCCGCAGGGAAGGACCGGGGAGCTGTTTTTT.

This clonotype was seen only a few times. The chain is built from TRBV24-1 and TRBJ2-4, with D possibly matching TRBD2 (6 bases). Germline CDR1 KGHDR, CDR2 SFDVKD. Between the trimmed V and J ends, which lost 5 bases and 7 bases, there was a span of 11 bases. The CDR3 loop spans 13 amino acids. DNA of the CDR3: TGTGCCACCAGTGCGGGGGTGGCCAACATTCAGTACTTC. Protein: CATSAGVANIQYF.

The chain links TRBV5-6 to TRBJ2-1, with D possibly TRBD2 on 7 matching bases. From germline, CDR1 is SGHDT and CDR2 YYEEEE. The ends were cut back, 4 bases at V and 7 bases at J, with 21 bases in the middle. The CDR3 contains 16 residues. The CDR3 DNA is TGTGCCAGCAGCCAAATCTTGGGGGGGCTCTGGAATGAGCAGTTCTTC. Its translation is CASSQILGGLWNEQFF.

The rearrangement links TRBV15 to TRBJ1-1; D is possibly TRBD1 (6 bases). This CDR3 region has 17 residues. Germline CDR1 reads LNHNV; CDR2 reads YYDKDF (reference sequence). Trimming shortened V by 3 bases and J by 0 bases, and 17 bases separated the two germline ends. The CDR3 DNA follows: TGTGCCACCAGCAGCCTTTGGGCAGGGGTAATGAACACTGAAGCTTTCTTT. It encodes CATSSLWAGVMNTEAFF.

With regard to this clonotype: Sequence at one end of the junction differs from germline and may be a read error. The rearrangement uses TRBV6-1 and TRBJ1-6; D not certain. Per the germline V gene, CDR1 is MNHNS and CDR2 is SASEGT. This CDR3 spans 15 amino acids. The CDR3 DNA reads TGTGCCAGCACTGAAGGGAGCTCCTATAATTCACCCCTCCACTTT. Its translation is CASTEGSSYNSPLHF.

The chain has TRBV20-1 and TRBJ1-1, with 10 nucleotides matching TRBD1. J was trimmed by 0 bases and V by 6 bases; bases with no gene match: 7. CDR1 and CDR2 from the germline V gene are DFQATT and SNEGSKA (reference sequence). The CDR3 covers 15 residues. CDR3 DNA: TGCAGTGCGGTCGGGACAGGGGCTCTGAACACTGAAGCTTTCTTT. It specifies CSAVGTGALNTEAFF.